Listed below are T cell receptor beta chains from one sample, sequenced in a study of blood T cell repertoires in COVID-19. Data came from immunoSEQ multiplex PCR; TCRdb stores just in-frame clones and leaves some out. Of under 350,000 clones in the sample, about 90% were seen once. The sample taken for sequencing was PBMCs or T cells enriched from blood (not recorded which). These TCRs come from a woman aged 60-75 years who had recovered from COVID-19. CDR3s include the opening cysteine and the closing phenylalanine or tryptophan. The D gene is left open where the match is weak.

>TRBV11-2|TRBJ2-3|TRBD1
CAIPGTGTPDTQYF
TGTGCCATCCCCGGGACAGGGACACCAGATACGCAGTATTTT
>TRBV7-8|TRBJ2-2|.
CASTPNTGELFF
TGTGCCAGCACCCCAAACACCGGGGAGCTGTTTTTT
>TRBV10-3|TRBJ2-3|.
CAISGQDTQYF
TGTGCCATCAGTGGGCAAGATACGCAGTATTTT
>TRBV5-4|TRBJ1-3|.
CASSPSAGAGNTIYF
TGTGCCAGCAGCCCCTCGGCAGGGGCTGGAAACACCATATATTTT
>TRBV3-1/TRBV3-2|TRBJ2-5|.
CASSRRGGETQYF
TGTGCCAGCAGCCGAAGGGGTGGCGAGACCCAGTACTTC
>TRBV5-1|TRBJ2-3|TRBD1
CASSPGTVTDTQYF
TGCGCCAGCAGCCCCGGGACAGTCACAGATACGCAGTATTTT
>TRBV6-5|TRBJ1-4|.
CASSYSIVVNEKLFF
TGTGCCAGCAGTTACTCGATAGTGGTAAATGAAAAACTGTTTTTT
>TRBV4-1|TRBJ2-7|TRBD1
CASSHTAGTGSYEQYF
TGCGCCAGCAGCCACACAGCCGGGACAGGGTCCTACGAGCAGTACTTC
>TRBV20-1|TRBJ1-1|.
CSAPSPGKAFF
TGCAGTGCTCCGTCGCCAGGGAAAGCTTTCTTT
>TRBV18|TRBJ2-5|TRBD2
CASSPTHPSGYGETQYF
TGTGCCAGCTCACCAACCCATCCTAGCGGGTATGGTGAGACCCAGTACTTC
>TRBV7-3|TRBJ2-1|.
CASSPAGVLPDNEQFF
TGTGCCAGCAGCCCCGCGGGCGTCTTACCAGACAATGAGCAGTTCTTC